This is a list of T cell receptor beta chains from one sample in a study of T cell responses to AZD1222 COVID-19 vaccine. Sequenced by immunoSEQ multiplex PCR; TCRdb stores in-frame clones only, minus some. The sample shows 100,000 or so clones, around 87% of them seen only once. The sample consisted of peripheral blood, taken on day 0 of MenACWY control vaccination. The receptors originated from an adult in good health. Both conserved end residues are part of each CDR3. The order of the fields is D gene, J gene, clone size, V gene, CDR3 DNA, CDR3 protein. D genes are given only for firm matches. Size is stated for part of the rows, as once, few or many counts, or as a class when the clone is expanded.

D gene: TRBD1
J gene: TRBJ2-7
clone size: .
V gene: TRBV28
CDR3 DNA: TGTGCCAGCAGTCGGGACAGGTTCTCCTTC
CDR3 protein: CASSRDRFSF

D gene: .
J gene: TRBJ2-7
clone size: .
V gene: TRBV18
CDR3 DNA: TGTGCCAGCTCACCACCGAGCAGTTTAAAAGAGCAGTACTTC
CDR3 protein: CASSPPSSLKEQYF

D gene: .
J gene: TRBJ1-3
clone size: .
V gene: TRBV18
CDR3 DNA: TGTGCCAGCTCAGACAGTTCGGGACCTGGAAACACCATATATTTT
CDR3 protein: CASSDSSGPGNTIYF

D gene: .
J gene: TRBJ2-3
clone size: .
V gene: TRBV4-2
CDR3 DNA: TGTGCCAGCAGCCAAGAGGGCGATACGCAGTATTTT
CDR3 protein: CASSQEGDTQYF

D gene: TRBD1
J gene: TRBJ2-1
clone size: .
V gene: TRBV11-2
CDR3 DNA: TGTGCCAGCAGCTCCTACAGGGGTTCCCACAATGAGCAGTTCTTC
CDR3 protein: CASSSYRGSHNEQFF

D gene: .
J gene: TRBJ2-3
clone size: .
V gene: TRBV5-4
CDR3 DNA: TGTGCCAGCAGCTTAACCGGGACACCTGTTCGGGCGCAGTATTTT
CDR3 protein: CASSLTGTPVRAQYF

D gene: TRBD2
J gene: TRBJ2-3
clone size: .
V gene: TRBV7-8
CDR3 DNA: TGTGCCAGCAGCTCTGGACTAGCGCAACCGTCCGATACGCAGTATTTT
CDR3 protein: CASSSGLAQPSDTQYF

D gene: .
J gene: TRBJ1-2
clone size: .
V gene: TRBV3-1/TRBV3-2
CDR3 DNA: TGTGCCAGCAGCCAAGTTACGGAGGGCTATGGCTACACCTTC
CDR3 protein: CASSQVTEGYGYTF

D gene: TRBD1
J gene: TRBJ1-5
clone size: .
V gene: TRBV28
CDR3 DNA: TGTGCCAGCAGTCCGACAGGGACGTATCAGCCCCAGCATTTT
CDR3 protein: CASSPTGTYQPQHF

D gene: TRBD1
J gene: TRBJ2-5
clone size: .
V gene: TRBV20-1
CDR3 DNA: TGCAGTGCGGACAGGGGGGAGACCCAGTACTTC
CDR3 protein: CSADRGETQYF

D gene: .
J gene: TRBJ1-2
clone size: .
V gene: TRBV4-1
CDR3 DNA: TGCGCCAGCAGCCAACGGGGGGACGGCGGAAGCTTGAAGGGCTACACCTTC
CDR3 protein: CASSQRGDGGSLKGYTF

D gene: TRBD1
J gene: TRBJ2-7
clone size: .
V gene: TRBV5-1
CDR3 DNA: TGCGCCAGCAGCTCGGGACAGGGGGCATCCTACGAGCAGTACTTC
CDR3 protein: CASSSGQGASYEQYF

D gene: .
J gene: TRBJ2-5
clone size: .
V gene: TRBV15
CDR3 DNA: TGTGCCACCAGCAGAGAGGTCGGAGAGACCCAGTACTTC
CDR3 protein: CATSREVGETQYF

D gene: TRBD1
J gene: TRBJ1-3
clone size: .
V gene: TRBV4-1
CDR3 DNA: TGCGCCAGCAGCCAAGATCGATGGACAGGGCTTACCGGAAACACCATATATTTT
CDR3 protein: CASSQDRWTGLTGNTIYF

D gene: .
J gene: TRBJ2-7
clone size: .
V gene: TRBV7-2
CDR3 DNA: TGTGCCAGCAGCTTAGAGGGCGGGTATGGTTACGAGCAGTACTTC
CDR3 protein: CASSLEGGYGYEQYF

D gene: .
J gene: TRBJ1-6
clone size: few
V gene: TRBV7-3
CDR3 DNA: TGTGCCAGCACCAATAGTAGGGTCCGGCGATCACCCCTCCACTTT
CDR3 protein: CASTNSRVRRSPLHF

D gene: .
J gene: TRBJ1-2
clone size: .
V gene: TRBV3-1/TRBV3-2
CDR3 DNA: TGTGCCAGCAGCCAGGGTGGGGGCGCCGACTATGGCTACACCTTC
CDR3 protein: CASSQGGGADYGYTF

D gene: .
J gene: TRBJ2-3
clone size: .
V gene: TRBV7-9
CDR3 DNA: TGTGCCAGCAGCTTAGCAGGGGTGGGCACAGATACGCAGTATTTT
CDR3 protein: CASSLAGVGTDTQYF

D gene: TRBD1
J gene: TRBJ1-2
clone size: once
V gene: TRBV9
CDR3 DNA: TGTGCCAGCAGCCCTGCTGGGACAGGGAACTATGGCTACACCTTC
CDR3 protein: CASSPAGTGNYGYTF

D gene: .
J gene: TRBJ1-2
clone size: .
V gene: TRBV5-4
CDR3 DNA: TGTGCCAGCAGCTTGGGGGAGTACTATGGCTACACCTTC
CDR3 protein: CASSLGEYYGYTF

D gene: .
J gene: TRBJ1-1
clone size: .
V gene: TRBV18
CDR3 DNA: TGTGCCAGCTCACCCCAAAACCTTGGGGTTATGAACACTGAAGCTTTCTTT
CDR3 protein: CASSPQNLGVMNTEAFF

D gene: TRBD2
J gene: TRBJ2-3
clone size: .
V gene: TRBV5-1
CDR3 DNA: TGCGCCAGCAGCCTAAGACTAGCGGGGGAGGCAGATACGCAGTATTTT
CDR3 protein: CASSLRLAGEADTQYF

D gene: .
J gene: TRBJ1-6
clone size: .
V gene: TRBV15
CDR3 DNA: TGTGCCACCAGCAGAGAGTCTCCCAGGCAGAATTCACCCCTCCACTTT
CDR3 protein: CATSRESPRQNSPLHF

D gene: .
J gene: TRBJ1-2
clone size: .
V gene: TRBV10-3
CDR3 DNA: TGTGCCATCAGTGAGGAGGCCGAGGCTAACTATGGCTACACCTTC
CDR3 protein: CAISEEAEANYGYTF

D gene: .
J gene: TRBJ1-5
clone size: .
V gene: TRBV30
CDR3 DNA: TGTGCCTGGAGTCCACGATCGACGTTTAGCAATCAGCCCCAGCATTTT
CDR3 protein: CAWSPRSTFSNQPQHF

D gene: .
J gene: TRBJ2-7
clone size: .
V gene: TRBV6-6
CDR3 DNA: TGTGCCAGCAGAGGGGGGACGGAGCAGTACTTC
CDR3 protein: CASRGGTEQYF

D gene: .
J gene: TRBJ2-3
clone size: .
V gene: TRBV14
CDR3 DNA: TGTGCCAGCAGCCACCGGGGGCAGCAAAGTGGGGATACGCAGTATTTT
CDR3 protein: CASSHRGQQSGDTQYF

D gene: .
J gene: TRBJ2-3
clone size: .
V gene: TRBV28
CDR3 DNA: TGTGCCACCCTGACAGCTAGCACAGATACGCAGTATTTT
CDR3 protein: CATLTASTDTQYF

D gene: TRBD1
J gene: TRBJ1-4
clone size: .
V gene: TRBV27
CDR3 DNA: TGTGCCAGCAGTCGACTCCCAACAGGGGGCGAGGAAAAACTGTTTTTT
CDR3 protein: CASSRLPTGGEEKLFF

D gene: .
J gene: TRBJ1-6
clone size: .
V gene: TRBV30
CDR3 DNA: TGTGCCTGGAGGGGAGGGGGGGCGGATAATTCACCCCTCCACTTT
CDR3 protein: CAWRGGGADNSPLHF

D gene: .
J gene: TRBJ1-1
clone size: .
V gene: TRBV12-2
CDR3 DNA: .
CDR3 protein: CASRLAWAAGSRRAFF

D gene: .
J gene: TRBJ2-3
clone size: .
V gene: TRBV9
CDR3 DNA: TGTGCCAGCAGCGTAGACGGGAGAGTGATAGATACGCAGTATTTT
CDR3 protein: CASSVDGRVIDTQYF

D gene: .
J gene: TRBJ2-3
clone size: .
V gene: TRBV15
CDR3 DNA: TGTGCCACCAGCAGAATTCAGGGGTTCCCAGATACGCAGTATTTT
CDR3 protein: CATSRIQGFPDTQYF